The 10 T cell receptor beta chains reported below all come from one sample, sequenced in a study of identical twins. From the 5' RACE reads, TCRdb called clonotypes with MiXCR, one entry per CDR3 protein. The sample has 1.5 million to 2 million distinct CDR3 sequences; more than 30% are singletons. Input material: cord blood. The receptor set was obtained from a newborn girl in good health.

V is TRBV10-3 and J is TRBJ2-3; 8 positions agree with TRBD2. V dropped 9 bases and J dropped 4; count of bases not matched to a gene: 3. This CDR3 contains 12 residues. Germline V lookup: CDR1 ENHRY, CDR2 SYGVKD. CDR3 loop: CAIAGASDTQYF. CDR3 sequence (DNA): TGTGCCATAGCGGGAGCCTCAGATACGCAGTATTTT.

This clonotype has only a few counts. The J gene is TRBJ1-6, the V gene TRBV4-1, with D unclear. Germline CDR1 and CDR2: MGHRA and YSYEKL. This CDR3 is 13 amino acids long. Trimming took off 1 base at V and 9 bases at J, with 7 bases between the two ends. CDR3 coding DNA: TGCGCCAGCAGCCAAGTGATCGGTTCACCCCTCCACTTT. This sequence encodes CASSQVIGSPLHF.

The chain uses TRBV24-1 and TRBJ2-4; D possibly uses TRBD1 or TRBD2 (5 bases each). The CDR3 covers 13 residues. The germline gives CDR1 KGHDR, CDR2 SFDVKD. V lost 3 bases and J 11 bases, leaving 13 bases between the germline ends. The DNA for the CDR3 is TGTGCCACCAGTGATGGTTCCGGGACCCTTCAGTACTTC. It translates to CATSDGSGTLQYF.

The CDR3 here is CASSSFGTQRNEQFF. The CDR3 DNA reads TGTGCCAGCAGTTCATTCGGGACCCAGCGGAATGAGCAGTTCTTC. The rearrangement uses TRBV27 and TRBJ2-1; tentatively, D is TRBD1 or TRBD2 (5 bases each). Trimming cost V 4 bases and J 7 bases, with 17 bases left between them. CDR1 is MNHEY, CDR2 SMNVEV, per germline (reference sequence). This CDR3 is built from 15 residues.

The rearrangement links TRBV4-1 to TRBJ1-1; no clear D. V lost 0 bases, J lost 11 bases, and 13 bases lay in between. In germline, CDR1 is MGHRA, CDR2 YSYEKL. This CDR3 comprises 13 residues. The CDR3 DNA sequence: TGCGCCAGCAGCCAAGATGAAAGGGCTACGGCTTTCTTT. Protein product: CASSQDERATAFF.

This chain connects TRBV20-1 to TRBJ2-6; 13 bases are shared with TRBD2. This CDR3 spans 16 amino acids. V lost 6 bases, J lost 0 bases, and 2 bases stayed unmatched. In germline, CDR1 is DFQATT, CDR2 SNEGSKA (reference sequence). For the CDR3, the DNA is TGCAGTGCGGGACTAGCGGGGAGCTCTGGGGCCAACGTCCTGACTTTC. It translates to CSAGLAGSSGANVLTF.

This clonotype occurred a few times. The V gene is TRBV14, the J gene TRBJ2-7; 9 bases line up with TRBD2. The CDR3 has 18 residues. The junction had 14 bases not matched to a gene; V was cut back by 4 bases and J by 1 base. Germline V gives CDR1 SGHDN, CDR2 FVKESK. CDR3 region: CASSRAVASGTTSYEQYF. The CDR3 DNA follows: TGTGCCAGCAGCCGGGCGGTAGCTAGCGGGACCACTTCCTACGAGCAGTACTTC.

The V and J genes are TRBV5-1 and TRBJ2-3; D not resolved. Looked up from germline, CDR1 is SGHRS and CDR2 is YFSETQ. CDR3 length equals 16 residues. V was cut by 0 bases and J by 0 bases, with 11 bases left in between. CDR3 sequence: CASSLEVRTSTDTQYF. The CDR3, as DNA: TGCGCCAGCAGCTTGGAAGTCAGAACTAGCACAGATACGCAGTATTTT.

This clonotype was detected a few times. The chain has TRBV28 and TRBJ2-5; no definite D call. Between the trimmed V and J ends, which lost 6 bases and 2 bases, there was a span of 13 bases. This CDR3 is built from 14 residues. Germline V gene data show CDR1 as MDHEN and CDR2 as SYDVKM. CDR3 nucleotides: TGTGCCAGCAGCAAGTGGGCACGGCAAGAGACCCAGTACTTC. Translation gives CASSKWARQETQYF.

This clonotype was counted between two and nine times. The genes are TRBV20-1 and TRBJ2-7; TRBD1 aligns across 8 bases. The V gene's germline CDR1 is DFQATT and CDR2 SNEGSKA (reference sequence). The CDR3 length is 15 residues. The ends lost 7 bases at V and 2 bases at J; junction bases unmatched: 13. The CDR3 nucleotides are TGCAGTGTCAACCCCGGGACAGGACTAACCTACGAGCAGTACTTC. Amino acid sequence: CSVNPGTGLTYEQYF.